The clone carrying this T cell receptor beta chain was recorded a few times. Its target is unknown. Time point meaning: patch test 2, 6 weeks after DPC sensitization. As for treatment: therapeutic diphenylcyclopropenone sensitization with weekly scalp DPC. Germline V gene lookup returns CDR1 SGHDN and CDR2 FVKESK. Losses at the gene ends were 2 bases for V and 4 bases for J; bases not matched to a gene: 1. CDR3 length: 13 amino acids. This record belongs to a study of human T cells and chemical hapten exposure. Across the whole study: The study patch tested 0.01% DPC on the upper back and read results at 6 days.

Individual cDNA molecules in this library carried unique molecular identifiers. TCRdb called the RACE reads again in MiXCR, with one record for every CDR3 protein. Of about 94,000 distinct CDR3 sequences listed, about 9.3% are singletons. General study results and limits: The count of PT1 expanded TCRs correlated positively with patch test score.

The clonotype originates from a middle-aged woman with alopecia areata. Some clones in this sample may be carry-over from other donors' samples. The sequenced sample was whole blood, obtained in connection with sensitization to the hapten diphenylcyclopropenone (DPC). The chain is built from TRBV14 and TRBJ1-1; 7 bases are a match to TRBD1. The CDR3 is CASSQTGVTEAFF. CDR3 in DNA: TGTGCCAGCAGCCAAACAGGGGTCACTGAAGCTTTCTTT.